The 13 T cell receptor beta chains below all came from one sample that was sequenced in a study of vaccination and CD4 T cells after COVID-19. No antigen has been identified for these receptors. Treatment reported: roughly 11-day PBMC culture with coronavirus spike peptide pools or control peptides (ViraFEST assay). Cultured CD4+ T-cell DNA underwent Oncomine TCR Beta short-read sequencing. Via MiXCR, TCRdb re-called the PCR reads, giving one row per CDR3 protein. Among under 20,000 distinct CDR3 sequences listed, around a quarter were seen once. The sample taken for sequencing was cultured CD4+ T cells from blood. The receptors stem from a human donor with COVID-19.

This clonotype was seen only a few times. The chain recombines TRBV18 with TRBJ1-5, with 7 bases fitting TRBD1. Germline V gives CDR1 KGHSH, CDR2 LQKENI. V was pared by 3 bases and J by 5 bases, with 7 bases of the junction left unmatched. The CDR3 totals 15 residues. The CDR3 DNA follows: TGTGCCAGCTCACCTACGAGGGGGCTCGATCAGCCCCAGCATTTT. Amino acid sequence: CASSPTRGLDQPQHF.

The chain carries TRBV14 and TRBJ2-1; D unclear. Trimming shortened V by 1 base and J by 7 bases, and 8 bases separated the two germline ends. Germline V gene data show CDR1 as SGHDN and CDR2 as FVKESK. The CDR3 covers 13 residues. CDR3 DNA: TGTGCCAGCAGCCAAGCTCGTGGGAATGAGCAGTTCTTC. Translation gives CASSQARGNEQFF.

This clonotype was picked up a small number of times. The J gene is TRBJ2-3, the V gene TRBV6-4; 11 nucleotides match TRBD2. With 0 bases clipped from V and 4 bases from J, the junction kept 0 bases outside the gene matches. Germline CDR1 is MRHNA and CDR2 is SNTAGT. The CDR3 is 15 amino acids. The CDR3 nucleotides read TGTGCCAGCAGTGACTCTAGCGGGGGGGCAGATACGCAGTATTTT. It translates to CASSDSSGGADTQYF.

In its sample, this clonotype was seen a few times. The V and J genes are TRBV4-3 and TRBJ1-2, with D tentatively TRBD1 (5 bases). The length of the CDR3 is 13 residues. CDR1 and CDR2 from the germline V gene are LGHNA and YSLEER. Trimming left V 2 bases short and J 8 bases short, with 12 bases between. CDR3 loop: CASSQSTGVGYTF. In DNA, the CDR3 is TGCGCCAGCAGCCAATCGACGGGGGTGGGCTACACCTTC.

The chain uses TRBV11-3 and TRBJ2-2; TRBD2 matches 7 bases. V dropped 2 bases and J dropped 6; count of bases not matched to a gene: 6. This CDR3 is built from 15 residues. Looked up from germline, CDR1 is SGHNT and CDR2 is YENEEA. CDR3 sequence (DNA): TGTGCCAGCAGCTTAAAGCGACTAGCCCCCGGGGAGCTGTTTTTT. It specifies CASSLKRLAPGELFF.

The gene calls are TRBV7-8 and TRBJ1-6, with TRBD1 as a possible D gene (5 bases). Germline V CDR1 and CDR2: SGHVS, FQNEAQ. V was clipped by 9 bases and J by 7 bases, with 19 bases between them. The CDR3 covers 15 residues. CDR3 sequence reads: CASTPRVRGNSPLHF. For the CDR3, the DNA is TGTGCCAGTACTCCGCGGGTTAGGGGCAATTCACCCCTCCACTTT.

This clonotype is medium-sized by share. The V and J genes are TRBV20-1 and TRBJ1-5; 9 bases are a match to TRBD1. The CDR3 sequence is 15 residues long. CDR1 DFQATT and CDR2 SNEGSKA come from the germline V gene (reference sequence). J gave up 6 bases and V 0 bases, and 6 bases lay outside the gene matches. CDR3: CSARDPRTGAQPQHF. DNA for the CDR3: TGCAGTGCTAGAGACCCCAGGACAGGGGCTCAGCCCCAGCATTTT.

The chain has TRBV6-2 or TRBV6-3 and TRBJ2-4; unclear D gene. Looked up from germline, CDR1 is MNHEY and CDR2 is SVGEGT. The CDR3 consists of 17 residues. Trimming stripped 6 bases from V and 0 bases from J, with 18 bases between. CDR3 bases: TGTGCCAGCAGCCCAGCCATGGCCAGCCTAGCCAAAAACATTCAGTACTTC. Translation: CASSPAMASLAKNIQYF.

This rearrangement joins TRBV18 to TRBJ1-3; TRBD1 might be the D (5 bases). Between the trimmed V and J ends, which lost 8 bases and 0 bases, there was a span of 14 bases. The CDR3 is 15 residues long. Germline V gives CDR1 KGHSH, CDR2 LQKENI. The chain's CDR3 is CASKEGTRSGNTIYF. CDR3 sequence (DNA): TGTGCCAGCAAGGAGGGGACCCGCTCTGGAAACACCATATATTTT.

This sequence joins TRBV9 and TRBJ2-1, with D tentatively TRBD2 (7 bases). This CDR3 comprises 15 residues. The V gene's germline CDR1 is SGDLS and CDR2 YYNGEE. Trimming took 0 bases from V and 4 from J, leaving 11 bases between them. The CDR3 bases are TGTGCCAGCAGCGTAGGAAGGGGGGGATACAATGAGCAGTTCTTC. This encodes CASSVGRGGYNEQFF.

The genes are TRBV6-1 and TRBJ1-4; 8 bases align to TRBD1. Germline V gene lookup returns CDR1 MNHNS and CDR2 SASEGT. V lost 6 bases, J lost 7 bases, and 10 bases stayed unmatched. There are 15 residues in the CDR3. CDR3 sequence: CASRERNRGSEKLFF. Written as DNA, the CDR3 is TGTGCCAGCAGAGAAAGGAACAGGGGGAGTGAAAAACTGTTTTTT.

V and J are TRBV19 and TRBJ2-1, with D tentatively TRBD2 (5 bases). Trimming stripped 2 bases from V and 9 bases from J, with 14 bases between. Germline V gene sequence: CDR1 LNHDA, CDR2 SQIVND (reference sequence). The CDR3 sequence is 14 residues long. CDR3 DNA sequence: TGTGCCAGTAGTATAATGGAGGCCGCCGGTGAGCAGTTCTTC. Translation gives CASSIMEAAGEQFF.

The chain combines TRBV10-1 with TRBJ1-1; 7 bases match TRBD1. The V and J ends lost 8 bases and 5 bases, in that order; junction bases with no gene match: 11. Germline V gene sequence: CDR1 WNHNN, CDR2 SYGVQD (reference sequence). The CDR3 totals 14 residues. Here the CDR3 reads CASSLGGVGTEAFF. CDR3 DNA sequence: TGCGCCAGCTCGTTAGGGGGCGTAGGGACTGAAGCTTTCTTT.